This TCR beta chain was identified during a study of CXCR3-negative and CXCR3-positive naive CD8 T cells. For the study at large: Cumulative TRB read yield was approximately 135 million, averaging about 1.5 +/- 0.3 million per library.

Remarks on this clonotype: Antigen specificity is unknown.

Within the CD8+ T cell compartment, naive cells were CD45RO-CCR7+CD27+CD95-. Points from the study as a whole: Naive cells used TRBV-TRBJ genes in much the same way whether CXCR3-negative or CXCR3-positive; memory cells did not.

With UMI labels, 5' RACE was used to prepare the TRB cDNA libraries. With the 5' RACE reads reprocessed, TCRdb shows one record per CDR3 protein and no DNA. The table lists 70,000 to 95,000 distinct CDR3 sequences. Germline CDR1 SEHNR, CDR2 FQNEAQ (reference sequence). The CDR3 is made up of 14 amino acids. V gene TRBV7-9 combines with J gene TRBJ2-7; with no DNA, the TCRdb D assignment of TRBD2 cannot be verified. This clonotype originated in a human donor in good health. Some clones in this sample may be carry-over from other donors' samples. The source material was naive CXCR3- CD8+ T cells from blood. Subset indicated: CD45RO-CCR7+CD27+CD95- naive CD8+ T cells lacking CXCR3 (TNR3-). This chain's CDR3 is CASSSQLPGGEQYF.